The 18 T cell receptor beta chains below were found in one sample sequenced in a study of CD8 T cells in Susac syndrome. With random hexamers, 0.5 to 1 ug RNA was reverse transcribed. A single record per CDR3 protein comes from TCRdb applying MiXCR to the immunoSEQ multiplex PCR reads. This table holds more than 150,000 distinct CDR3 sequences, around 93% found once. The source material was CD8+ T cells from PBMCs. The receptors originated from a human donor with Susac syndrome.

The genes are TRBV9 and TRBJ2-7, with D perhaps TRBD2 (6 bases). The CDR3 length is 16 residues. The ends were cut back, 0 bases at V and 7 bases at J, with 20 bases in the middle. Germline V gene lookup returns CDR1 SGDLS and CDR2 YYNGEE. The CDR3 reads CASSVASSAGSREQYF. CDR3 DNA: TGTGCCAGCAGCGTAGCCTCTAGCGCCGGGTCTCGGGAGCAGTACTTC.

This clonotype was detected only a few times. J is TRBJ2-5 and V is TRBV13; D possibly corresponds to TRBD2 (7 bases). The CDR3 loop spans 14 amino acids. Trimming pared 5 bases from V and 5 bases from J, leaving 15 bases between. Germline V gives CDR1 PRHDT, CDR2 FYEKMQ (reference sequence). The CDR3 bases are TGTGCCAGCAGCCGAAGGGGGGGGCCGGAGACCCAGTACTTC. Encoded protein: CASSRRGGPETQYF.

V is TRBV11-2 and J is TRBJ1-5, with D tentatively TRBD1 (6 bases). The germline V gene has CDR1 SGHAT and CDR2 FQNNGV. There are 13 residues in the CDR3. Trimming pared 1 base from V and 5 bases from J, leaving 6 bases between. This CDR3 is CASSLGTDQPQHF. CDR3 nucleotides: TGTGCCAGCAGCTTAGGGACAGATCAGCCCCAGCATTTT.

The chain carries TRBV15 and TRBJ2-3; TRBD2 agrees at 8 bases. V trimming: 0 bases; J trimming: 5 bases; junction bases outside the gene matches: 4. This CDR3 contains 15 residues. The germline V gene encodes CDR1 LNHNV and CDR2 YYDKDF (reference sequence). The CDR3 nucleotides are TGTGCCACCAGCAGAGACGGGAGGGCCTTAGATACGCAGTATTTT. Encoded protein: CATSRDGRALDTQYF.

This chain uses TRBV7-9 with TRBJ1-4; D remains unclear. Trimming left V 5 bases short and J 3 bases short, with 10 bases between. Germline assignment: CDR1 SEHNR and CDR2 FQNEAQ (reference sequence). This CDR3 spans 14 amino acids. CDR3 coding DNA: TGTGCCAGCAGCCCAGTTGGGGCTAATGAAAAACTGTTTTTT. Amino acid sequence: CASSPVGANEKLFF.

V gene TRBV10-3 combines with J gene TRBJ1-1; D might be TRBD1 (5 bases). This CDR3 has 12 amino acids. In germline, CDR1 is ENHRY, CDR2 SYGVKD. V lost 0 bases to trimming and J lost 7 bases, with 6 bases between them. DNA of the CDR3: TGTGCCATCAGTGAGTCGGGGGTTGAAGCTTTCTTT. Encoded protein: CAISESGVEAFF.

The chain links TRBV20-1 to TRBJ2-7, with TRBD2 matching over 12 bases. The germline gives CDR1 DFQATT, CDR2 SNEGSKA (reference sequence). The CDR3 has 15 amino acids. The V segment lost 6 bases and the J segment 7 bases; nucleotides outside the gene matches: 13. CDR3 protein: CSAPRRLAGVLEQYF. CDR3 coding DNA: TGCAGTGCCCCCCGAAGACTAGCGGGAGTGTTAGAGCAGTACTTC.

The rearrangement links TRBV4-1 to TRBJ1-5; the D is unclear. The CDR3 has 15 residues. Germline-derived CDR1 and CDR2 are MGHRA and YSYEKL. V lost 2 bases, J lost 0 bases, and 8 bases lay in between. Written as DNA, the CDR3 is TGCGCCAGCAGCCAAAGGGATTATAGCAATCAGCCCCAGCATTTT. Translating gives CASSQRDYSNQPQHF.

The CDR3 nucleotides are TGTGCCAGCAGTTCAACCGGGACAGGAACCTACGAGCAGTACTTC. Translated, it gives CASSSTGTGTYEQYF. V and J are TRBV12-3 or TRBV12-4 and TRBJ2-7; 8 nucleotides match TRBD1. The CDR3 consists of 15 residues. V lost 4 bases and J lost 2; bases outside the gene matches: 7.

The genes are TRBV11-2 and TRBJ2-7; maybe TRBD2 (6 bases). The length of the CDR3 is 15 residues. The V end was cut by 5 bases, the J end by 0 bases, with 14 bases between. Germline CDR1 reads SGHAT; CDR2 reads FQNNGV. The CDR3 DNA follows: TGTGCCAGCAGCCCGGGAATCGGGAGCTCCTACGAGCAGTACTTC. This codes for CASSPGIGSSYEQYF. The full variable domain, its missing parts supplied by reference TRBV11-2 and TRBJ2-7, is EAGVAQSPRYKIIEKRQSVAFWCNPISGHATLYWYQQILGQGPKLLIQFQNNGVVDDSQLPKDRFSAERLKGVDSTLKIQPAKLEDSAVYLCASSPGIGSSYEQYFGPGTRLTVT.

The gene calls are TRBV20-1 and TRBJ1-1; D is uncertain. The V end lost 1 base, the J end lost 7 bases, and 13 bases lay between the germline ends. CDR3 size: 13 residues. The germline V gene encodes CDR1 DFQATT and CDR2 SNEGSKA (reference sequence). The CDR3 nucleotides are TGCAGTGCTAGAGCCACCCTTGGGGATGAAGCTTTCTTT. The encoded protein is CSARATLGDEAFF.

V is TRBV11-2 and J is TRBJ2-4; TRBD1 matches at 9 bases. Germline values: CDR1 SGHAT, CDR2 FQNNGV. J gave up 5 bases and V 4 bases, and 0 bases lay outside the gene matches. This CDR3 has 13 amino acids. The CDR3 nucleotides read TGTGCCAGCAGCTGGGACAGGGAAAACATTCAGTACTTC. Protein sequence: CASSWDRENIQYF.

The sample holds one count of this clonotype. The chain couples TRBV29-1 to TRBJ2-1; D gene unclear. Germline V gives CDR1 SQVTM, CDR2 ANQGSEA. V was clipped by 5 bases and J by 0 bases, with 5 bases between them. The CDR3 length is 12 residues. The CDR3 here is CSVFSSYNEQFF. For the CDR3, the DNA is TGCAGCGTTTTTAGCTCCTACAATGAGCAGTTCTTC.

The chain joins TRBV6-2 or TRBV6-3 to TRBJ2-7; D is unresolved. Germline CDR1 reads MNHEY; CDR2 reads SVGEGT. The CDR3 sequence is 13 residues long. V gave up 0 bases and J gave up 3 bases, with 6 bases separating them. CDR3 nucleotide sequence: TGTGCCAGCAGTTACTCGTTTCACTACGAGCAGTACTTC. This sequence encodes CASSYSFHYEQYF.

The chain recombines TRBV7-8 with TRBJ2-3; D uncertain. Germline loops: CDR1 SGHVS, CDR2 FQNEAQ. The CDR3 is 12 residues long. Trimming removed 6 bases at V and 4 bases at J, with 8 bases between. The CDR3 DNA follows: TGTGCCAGCAGACCCTACGCAGATACGCAGTATTTT. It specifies CASRPYADTQYF. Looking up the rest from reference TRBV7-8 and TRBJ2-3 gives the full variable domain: GAGVSQSPRYKVAKRGQDVALRCDPISGHVSLFWYQQALGQGPEFLTYFQNEAQLDKSGLPSDRFFAERPEGSVSTLKIQRTQQEDSAVYLCASRPYADTQYFGPGTRLTVL.

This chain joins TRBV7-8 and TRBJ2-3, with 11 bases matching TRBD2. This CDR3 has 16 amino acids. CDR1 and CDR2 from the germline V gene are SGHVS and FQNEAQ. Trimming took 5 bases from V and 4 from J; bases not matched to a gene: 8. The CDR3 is CASSVRLAGYADTQYF. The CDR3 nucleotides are TGTGCCAGCAGCGTCAGACTAGCGGGATATGCAGATACGCAGTATTTT.

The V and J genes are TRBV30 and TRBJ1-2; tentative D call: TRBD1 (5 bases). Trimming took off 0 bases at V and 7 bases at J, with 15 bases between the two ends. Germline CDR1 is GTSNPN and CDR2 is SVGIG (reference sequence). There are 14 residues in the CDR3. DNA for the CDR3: TGTGCCTGGAGTGTACTAAGGGGCATCTCTGGCTACACCTTC. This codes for CAWSVLRGISGYTF.

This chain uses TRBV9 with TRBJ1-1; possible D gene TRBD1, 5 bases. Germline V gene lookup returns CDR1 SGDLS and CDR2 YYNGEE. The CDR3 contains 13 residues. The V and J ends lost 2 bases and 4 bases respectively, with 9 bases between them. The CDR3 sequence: CASSVTGFTEAFF. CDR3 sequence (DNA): TGTGCCAGCAGCGTTACAGGATTCACTGAAGCTTTCTTT.